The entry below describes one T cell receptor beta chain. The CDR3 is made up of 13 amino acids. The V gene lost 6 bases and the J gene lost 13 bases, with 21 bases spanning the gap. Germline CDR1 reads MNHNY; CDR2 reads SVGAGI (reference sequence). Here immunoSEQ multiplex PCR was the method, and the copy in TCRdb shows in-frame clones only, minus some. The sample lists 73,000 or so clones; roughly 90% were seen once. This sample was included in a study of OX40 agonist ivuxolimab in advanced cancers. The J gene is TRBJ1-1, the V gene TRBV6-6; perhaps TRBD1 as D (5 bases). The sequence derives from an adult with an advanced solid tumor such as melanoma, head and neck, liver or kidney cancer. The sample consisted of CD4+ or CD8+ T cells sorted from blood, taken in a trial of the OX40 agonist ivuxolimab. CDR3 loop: CASSGQRGGKNFF. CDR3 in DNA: TGTGCCAGCAGCGGTCAAAGGGGAGGTAAAAATTTCTTT.